This section outlines one T cell receptor beta chain sequence together with its context. The antigen is undetermined. The sample is drawn from a study of shared clonotypes between healthy human individuals. Assay: immunoSEQ multiplex PCR; the TCRdb copy retains only in-frame clones and omits some. The table shows under 2,000,000 clones, with around 96% occurring only once. Naive CD8 cells were CD45RO-negative, positively selected for CCR7, excluding terminally differentiated effector memory CD45RA+ cells. Donors comprised only Caucasian adults living in Nashville, Tennessee. Findings of the study overall: Few donors restricted represented genetic and exposure-history diversity.

This receptor was identified in a man aged 18 to 29 in good health. Material for sequencing was naive CD8+ T cells sorted from blood.

The CDR3, as DNA: TGTGCCAGCAGTCCCGCGGAGATCTCCTACAATGAGCAGTTCTTC. Amino acid sequence: CASSPAEISYNEQFF. The rearrangement links TRBV6-5 to TRBJ2-1; D gene unclear. Between the trimmed V and J ends, which lost 5 bases and 0 bases, there was a span of 11 bases. Germline values: CDR1 MNHEY, CDR2 SVGAGI. The CDR3 length is 15 residues.